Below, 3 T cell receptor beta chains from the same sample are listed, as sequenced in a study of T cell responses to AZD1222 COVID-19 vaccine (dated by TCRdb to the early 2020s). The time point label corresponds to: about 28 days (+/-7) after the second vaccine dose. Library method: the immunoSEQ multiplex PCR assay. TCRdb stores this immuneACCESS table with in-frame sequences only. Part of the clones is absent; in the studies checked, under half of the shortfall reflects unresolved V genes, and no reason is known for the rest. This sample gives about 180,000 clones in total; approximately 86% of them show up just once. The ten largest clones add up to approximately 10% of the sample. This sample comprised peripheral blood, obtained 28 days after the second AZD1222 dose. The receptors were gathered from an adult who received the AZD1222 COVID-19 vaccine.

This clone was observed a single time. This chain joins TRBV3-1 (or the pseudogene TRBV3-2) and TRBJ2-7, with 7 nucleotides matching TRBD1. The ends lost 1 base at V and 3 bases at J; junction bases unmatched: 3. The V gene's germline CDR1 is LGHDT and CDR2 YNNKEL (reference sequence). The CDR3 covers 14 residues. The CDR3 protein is CASSQAGTDYEQYF. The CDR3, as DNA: TGTGCCAGCAGCCAAGCCGGGACAGACTACGAGCAGTACTTC.

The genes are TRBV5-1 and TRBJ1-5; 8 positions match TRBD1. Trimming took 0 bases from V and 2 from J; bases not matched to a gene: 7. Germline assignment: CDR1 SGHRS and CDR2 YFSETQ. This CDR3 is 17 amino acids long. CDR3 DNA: TGCGCCAGCAGCTTGGGTGGACAGGGTATGGGCAATCAGCCCCAGCATTTT. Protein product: CASSLGGQGMGNQPQHF.

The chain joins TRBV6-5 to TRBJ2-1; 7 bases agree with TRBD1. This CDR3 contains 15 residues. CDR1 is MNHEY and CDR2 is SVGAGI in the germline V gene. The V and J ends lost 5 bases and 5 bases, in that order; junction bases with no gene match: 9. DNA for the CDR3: TGTGCCAGCAGTCTTACAGGGGTCGGCCACAATGAGCAGTTCTTC. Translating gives CASSLTGVGHNEQFF.